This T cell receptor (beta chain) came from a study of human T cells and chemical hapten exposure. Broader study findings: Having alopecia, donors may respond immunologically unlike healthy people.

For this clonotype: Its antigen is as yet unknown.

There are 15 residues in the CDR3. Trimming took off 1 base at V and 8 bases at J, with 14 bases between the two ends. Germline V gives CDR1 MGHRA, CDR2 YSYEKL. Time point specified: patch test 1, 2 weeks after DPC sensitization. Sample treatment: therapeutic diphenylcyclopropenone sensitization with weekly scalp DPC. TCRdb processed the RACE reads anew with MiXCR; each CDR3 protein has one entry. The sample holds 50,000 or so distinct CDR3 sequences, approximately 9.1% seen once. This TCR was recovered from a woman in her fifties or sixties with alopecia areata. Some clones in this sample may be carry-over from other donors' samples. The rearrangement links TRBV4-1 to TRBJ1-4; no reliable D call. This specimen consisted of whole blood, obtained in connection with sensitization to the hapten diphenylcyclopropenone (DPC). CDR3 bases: TGCGCCAGCAGCCAAGTCTTTGTGAGTCGGGAAAAACTGTTTTTT. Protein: CASSQVFVSREKLFF.